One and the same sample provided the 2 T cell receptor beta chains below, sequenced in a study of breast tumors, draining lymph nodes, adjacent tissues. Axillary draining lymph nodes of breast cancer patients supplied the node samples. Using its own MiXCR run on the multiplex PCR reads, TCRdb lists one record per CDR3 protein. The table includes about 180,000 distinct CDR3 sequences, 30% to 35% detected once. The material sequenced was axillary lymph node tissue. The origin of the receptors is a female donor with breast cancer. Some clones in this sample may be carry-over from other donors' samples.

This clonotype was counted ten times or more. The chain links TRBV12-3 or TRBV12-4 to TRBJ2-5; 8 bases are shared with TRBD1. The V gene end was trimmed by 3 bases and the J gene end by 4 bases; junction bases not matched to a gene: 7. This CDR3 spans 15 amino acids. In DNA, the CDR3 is TGTGCCAGCAGTTTGGGCAGGGGGCAGGTAGAGACCCAGTACTTC. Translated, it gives CASSLGRGQVETQYF.

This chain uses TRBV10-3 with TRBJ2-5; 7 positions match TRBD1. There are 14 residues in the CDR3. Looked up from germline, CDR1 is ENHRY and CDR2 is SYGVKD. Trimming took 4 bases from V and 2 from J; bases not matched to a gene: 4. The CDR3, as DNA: TGTGCCATCAGTGGACAGGGAGCACAAGAGACCCAGTACTTC. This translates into CAISGQGAQETQYF.